The rows below give T cell receptor beta chains drawn from one sample of a study of OX40 agonist ivuxolimab in advanced cancers. Measured with immunoSEQ multiplex PCR; TCRdb has only the in-frame clones, and not every one. The data hold about 69,000 clones, with 90% observed a single time. The source material was CD4+ or CD8+ T cells sorted from blood, sampled in a trial of the OX40 agonist ivuxolimab. The receptors stem from an adult with an advanced solid tumor such as melanoma, head and neck, liver or kidney cancer. The CDR3 runs from the conserved cysteine through the conserved F or W. The order of the fields is D gene, clone size, V gene, J gene, CDR3 DNA, CDR3 protein. D genes are given only for firm matches. Size is omitted from some rows. Given values are once, few, many or a class for expanded clones.

d_call: -
clone_size: -
v_call: TRBV28
j_call: TRBJ2-3
cdr3_nt: TGTGCCAGCAGGTCCCAAACAGATACGCAGTATTTT
cdr3_aa: CASRSQTDTQYF

d_call: TRBD1
clone_size: -
v_call: TRBV7-9
j_call: TRBJ1-1
cdr3_nt: TGTGCCAGCAGCCACGGACAGGGACACACTGAAGCTTTCTTT
cdr3_aa: CASSHGQGHTEAFF

d_call: -
clone_size: -
v_call: TRBV4-3
j_call: TRBJ2-1
cdr3_nt: TGCGCCAGCAGCCAGGGCCCCTACAATGAGCAGTTCTTC
cdr3_aa: CASSQGPYNEQFF

d_call: TRBD2
clone_size: -
v_call: TRBV7-8
j_call: TRBJ2-7
cdr3_nt: TGTGCCAGCAGCTCGGGACTAGCGGGAGGCCACGAGCAGTACTTC
cdr3_aa: CASSSGLAGGHEQYF

d_call: -
clone_size: once
v_call: TRBV6-6
j_call: TRBJ2-2
cdr3_nt: TGTGCCAGCAGTTTGGAGAGGGTAACCGGGGAGCTGTTTTTT
cdr3_aa: CASSLERVTGELFF

d_call: -
clone_size: -
v_call: TRBV4-2
j_call: TRBJ2-3
cdr3_nt: TGTGCCAGCAGCCTTGATTTATCAACAGATACGCAGTATTTT
cdr3_aa: CASSLDLSTDTQYF

d_call: -
clone_size: -
v_call: TRBV7-2
j_call: TRBJ2-2
cdr3_nt: TGTGCCAGCAGCTTACTGGGAAGGGGGGACGGGGAGCTGTTTTTT
cdr3_aa: CASSLLGRGDGELFF

d_call: TRBD1
clone_size: -
v_call: TRBV7-2
j_call: TRBJ2-5
cdr3_nt: TGTGCCAGCAGCTTAGAGAGGACAGGGGGCGGGAAGACCCAGTACTTC
cdr3_aa: CASSLERTGGGKTQYF

d_call: -
clone_size: -
v_call: TRBV10-2
j_call: TRBJ1-5
cdr3_nt: TGCGCCACGTCAACCGCAGTACCCAATCAGCCCCAGCATTTT
cdr3_aa: CATSTAVPNQPQHF

d_call: -
clone_size: -
v_call: TRBV25-1
j_call: TRBJ2-2
cdr3_nt: TGTGCCAGCAGTGGACAGGCGAACACCGGGGAGCTGTTTTTT
cdr3_aa: CASSGQANTGELFF

d_call: -
clone_size: once
v_call: TRBV6-5
j_call: TRBJ1-4
cdr3_nt: TGTGCCAGCAGCGACGGCACAACTAATGAAAAACTGTTTTTT
cdr3_aa: CASSDGTTNEKLFF